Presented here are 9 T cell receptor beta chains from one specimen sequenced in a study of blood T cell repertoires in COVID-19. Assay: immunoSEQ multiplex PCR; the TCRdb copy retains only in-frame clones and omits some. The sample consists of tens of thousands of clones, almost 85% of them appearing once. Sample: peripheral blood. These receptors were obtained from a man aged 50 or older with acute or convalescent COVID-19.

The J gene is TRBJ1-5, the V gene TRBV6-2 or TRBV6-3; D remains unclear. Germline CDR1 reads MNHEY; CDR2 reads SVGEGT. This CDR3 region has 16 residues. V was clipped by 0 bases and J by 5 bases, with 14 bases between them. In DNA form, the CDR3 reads TGTGCCAGCAGTTACTCGGCCCACAACGCGGATCAGCCCCAGCATTTT. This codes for CASSYSAHNADQPQHF.

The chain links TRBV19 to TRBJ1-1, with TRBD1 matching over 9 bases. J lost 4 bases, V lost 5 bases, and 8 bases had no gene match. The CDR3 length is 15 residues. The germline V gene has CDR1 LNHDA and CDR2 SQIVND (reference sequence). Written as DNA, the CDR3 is TGTGCCAGTAGTGGCTCCGGGACAGGGCGCACTGAAGCTTTCTTT. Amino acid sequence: CASSGSGTGRTEAFF.

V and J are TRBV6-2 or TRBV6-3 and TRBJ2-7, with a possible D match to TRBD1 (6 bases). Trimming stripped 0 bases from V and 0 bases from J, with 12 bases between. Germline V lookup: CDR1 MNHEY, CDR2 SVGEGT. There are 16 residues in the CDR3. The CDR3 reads CASSYSRQVSSYEQYF. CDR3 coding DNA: TGTGCCAGCAGTTACTCACGACAGGTTAGCTCCTACGAGCAGTACTTC.

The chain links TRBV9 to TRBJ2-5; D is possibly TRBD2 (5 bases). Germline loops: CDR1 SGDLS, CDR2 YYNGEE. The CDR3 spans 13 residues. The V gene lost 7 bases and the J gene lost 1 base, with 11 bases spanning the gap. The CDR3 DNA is TGTGCCAGCTCTGCAGCGGCCCAAGAGACCCAGTACTTC. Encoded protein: CASSAAAQETQYF.

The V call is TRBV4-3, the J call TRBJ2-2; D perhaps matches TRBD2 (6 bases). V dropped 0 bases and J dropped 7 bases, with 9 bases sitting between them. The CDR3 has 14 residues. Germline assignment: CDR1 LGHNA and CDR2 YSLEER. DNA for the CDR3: TGCGCCAGCAGCCAAGAGGGGGGATACGGGGAGCTGTTTTTT. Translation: CASSQEGGYGELFF.

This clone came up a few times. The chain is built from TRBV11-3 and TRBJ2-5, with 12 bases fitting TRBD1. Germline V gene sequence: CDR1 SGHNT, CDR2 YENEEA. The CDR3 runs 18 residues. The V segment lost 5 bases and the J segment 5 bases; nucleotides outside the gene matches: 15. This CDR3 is CASSITAPGQGAWETQYF. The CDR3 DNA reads TGTGCCAGCAGCATAACTGCGCCGGGACAGGGGGCGTGGGAGACCCAGTACTTC.

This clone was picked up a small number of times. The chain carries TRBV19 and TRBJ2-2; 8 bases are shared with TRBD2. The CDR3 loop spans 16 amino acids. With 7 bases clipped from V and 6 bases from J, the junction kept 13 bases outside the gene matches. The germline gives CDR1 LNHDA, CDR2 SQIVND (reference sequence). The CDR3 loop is CASKVAGTELPGELFF. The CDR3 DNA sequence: TGTGCCAGTAAAGTAGCGGGGACGGAGTTACCCGGGGAGCTGTTTTTT. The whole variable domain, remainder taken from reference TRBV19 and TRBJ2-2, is DGGITQSPKYLFRKEGQNVTLSCEQNLNHDAMYWYRQDPGQGLRLIYYSQIVNDFQKGDIAEGYSVSREKKESFPLTVTSAQKNPTAFYLCASKVAGTELPGELFFGEGSRLTVL.

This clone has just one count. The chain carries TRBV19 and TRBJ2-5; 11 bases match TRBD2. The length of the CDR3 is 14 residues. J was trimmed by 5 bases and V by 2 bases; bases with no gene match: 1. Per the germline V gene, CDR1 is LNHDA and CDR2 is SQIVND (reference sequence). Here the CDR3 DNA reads TGTGCCAGTAGTATAACTAGCGGGGGTGAGACCCAGTACTTC. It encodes CASSITSGGETQYF.

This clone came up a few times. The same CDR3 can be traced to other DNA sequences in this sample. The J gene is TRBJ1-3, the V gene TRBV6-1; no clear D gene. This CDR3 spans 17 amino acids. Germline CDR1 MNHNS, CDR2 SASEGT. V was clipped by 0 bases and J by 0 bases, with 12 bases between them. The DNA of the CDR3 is TGTGCCAGCAGTGAAGCGCACGGCGGGAGCTCTGGAAACACCATATATTTT. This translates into CASSEAHGGSSGNTIYF.